This entry is about one TCR beta chain. The entry originates in a study of chemoradiotherapy in HPV16-positive cancers. Study in general: Two HPV16-positive patients' cells yielded candidate HPV-specific clones and common motifs.

Germline assignment: CDR1 SGHRS and CDR2 YFSETQ. The CDR3 totals 14 residues. V shed 0 bases and J shed 2 bases, with 8 bases lying between them. TCRdb keeps only in-frame clones here, not all; method: immunoSEQ multiplex PCR. The sample shows around 10,000 clones, approximately 83% of them seen only once. The source was blood, collected from a patient who underwent chemoradiotherapy. The chain couples TRBV5-1 to TRBJ2-5, with D tentatively TRBD2 (5 bases). This sequence was found in a human donor with HPV-associated anogenital cancer. The CDR3 DNA sequence: TGCGCCAGCAGCTTGGAGGGAGCTCAAGAGACCCAGTACTTC. It encodes CASSLEGAQETQYF.